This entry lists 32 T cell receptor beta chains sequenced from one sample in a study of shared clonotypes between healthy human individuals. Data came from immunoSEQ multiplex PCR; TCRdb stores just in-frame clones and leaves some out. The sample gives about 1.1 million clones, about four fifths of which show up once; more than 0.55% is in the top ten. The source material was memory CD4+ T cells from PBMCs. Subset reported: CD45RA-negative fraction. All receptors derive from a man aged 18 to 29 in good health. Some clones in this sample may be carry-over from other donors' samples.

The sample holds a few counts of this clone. CDR3 DNA sequence: TGCGCCAGCAGTGAACTAGCGGGAGGGCCCGTGAATGAGCAGTTCTTC. Residues: CASSELAGGPVNEQFF. The J gene is TRBJ2-1, the V gene TRBV10-1; 13 nucleotides align to TRBD2. CDR3 length: 16 residues. Germline lookup yields CDR1 WNHNN and CDR2 SYGVQD (reference sequence). The J segment lost 7 bases and the V segment lost 3 bases, leaving 6 bases of the junction unmatched.

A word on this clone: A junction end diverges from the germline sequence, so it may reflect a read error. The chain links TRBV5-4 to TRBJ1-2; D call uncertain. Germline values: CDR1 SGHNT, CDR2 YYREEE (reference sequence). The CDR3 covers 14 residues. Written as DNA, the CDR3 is TGTGCCAGCCGCTTGGGCGGTCGACCCTATGGCTACACCTTC. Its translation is CASRLGGRPYGYTF.

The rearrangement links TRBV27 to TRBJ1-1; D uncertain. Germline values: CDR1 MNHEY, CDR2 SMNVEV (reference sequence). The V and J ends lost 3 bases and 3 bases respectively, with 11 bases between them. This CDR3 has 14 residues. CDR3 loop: CASSLDRRHTEAFF. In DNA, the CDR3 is TGTGCCAGCAGTTTGGACCGACGTCACACTGAAGCTTTCTTT.

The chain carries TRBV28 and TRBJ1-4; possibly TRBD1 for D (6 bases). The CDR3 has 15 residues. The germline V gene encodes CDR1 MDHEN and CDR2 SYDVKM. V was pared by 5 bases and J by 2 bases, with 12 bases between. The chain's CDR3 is CASSQLGATNEKLFF. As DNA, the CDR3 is TGTGCCAGCAGTCAATTGGGGGCCACTAATGAAAAACTGTTTTTT.

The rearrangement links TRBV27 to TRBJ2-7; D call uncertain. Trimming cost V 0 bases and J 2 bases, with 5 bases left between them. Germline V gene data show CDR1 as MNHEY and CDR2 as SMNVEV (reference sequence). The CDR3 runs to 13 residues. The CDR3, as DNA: TGTGCCAGCAGTTTATCCTCGACCTACGAGCAGTACTTC. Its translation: CASSLSSTYEQYF.

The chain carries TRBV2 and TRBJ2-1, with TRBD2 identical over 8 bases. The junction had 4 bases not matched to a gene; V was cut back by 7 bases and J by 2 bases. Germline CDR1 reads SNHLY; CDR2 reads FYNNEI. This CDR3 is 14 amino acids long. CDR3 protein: CASNPGGTYNEQFF. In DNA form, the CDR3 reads TGTGCCAGCAACCCGGGAGGGACCTACAATGAGCAGTTCTTC.

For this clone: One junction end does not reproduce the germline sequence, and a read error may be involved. The CDR3 loop reads CASSSQGQIFDF. The CDR3 coding sequence is TGTGCCAGCAGCTCTCAGGGGCAGATTTTTGACTTC. This rearrangement joins TRBV7-6 to TRBJ2-7; weak D call: TRBD1 (6 bases). The CDR3 totals 12 residues. Germline CDR1 and CDR2: SGHVS and FNYEAQ.

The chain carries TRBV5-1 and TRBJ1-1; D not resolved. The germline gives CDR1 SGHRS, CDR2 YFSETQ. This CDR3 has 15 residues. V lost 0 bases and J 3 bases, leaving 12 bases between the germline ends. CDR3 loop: CASSLVSPTYTEAFF. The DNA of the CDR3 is TGCGCCAGCAGCTTGGTGAGCCCGACGTACACTGAAGCTTTCTTT.

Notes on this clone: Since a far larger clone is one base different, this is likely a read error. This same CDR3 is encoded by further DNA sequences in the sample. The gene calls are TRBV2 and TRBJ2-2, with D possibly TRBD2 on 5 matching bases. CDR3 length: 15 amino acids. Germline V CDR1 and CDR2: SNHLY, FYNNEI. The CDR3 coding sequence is TGTGCTAGCAGGCAAGCTACTAGGAGGTCCGGGGAGCTGTTTTTT. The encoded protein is CASRQATRRSGELFF.

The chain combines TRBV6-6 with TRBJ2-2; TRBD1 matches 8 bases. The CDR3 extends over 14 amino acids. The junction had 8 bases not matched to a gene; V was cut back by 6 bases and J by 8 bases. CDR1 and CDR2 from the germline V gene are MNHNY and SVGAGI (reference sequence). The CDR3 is CASRPGRGLGELFF. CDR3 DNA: TGTGCCAGCAGACCCGGCAGGGGGCTTGGGGAGCTGTTTTTT.

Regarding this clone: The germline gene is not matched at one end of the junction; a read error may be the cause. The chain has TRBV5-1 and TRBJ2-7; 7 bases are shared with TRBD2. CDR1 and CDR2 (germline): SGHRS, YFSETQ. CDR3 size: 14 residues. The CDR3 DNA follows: TGTGCCAGCAGCGGGGACCCGACTGCCTACGAGCAGTACTTC. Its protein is CASSGDPTAYEQYF.

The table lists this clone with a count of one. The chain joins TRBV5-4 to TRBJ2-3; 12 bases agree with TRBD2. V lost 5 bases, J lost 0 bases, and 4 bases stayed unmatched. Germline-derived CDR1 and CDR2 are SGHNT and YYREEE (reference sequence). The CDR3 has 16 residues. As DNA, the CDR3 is TGTGCCAGCAGTTGGACTAGCGGGGCTAGCACAGATACGCAGTATTTT. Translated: CASSWTSGASTDTQYF.

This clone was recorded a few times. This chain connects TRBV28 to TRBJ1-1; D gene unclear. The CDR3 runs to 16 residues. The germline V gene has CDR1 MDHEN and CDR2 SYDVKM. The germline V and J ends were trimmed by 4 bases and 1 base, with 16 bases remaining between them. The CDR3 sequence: CASSSIDRTGNTEAFF. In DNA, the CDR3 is TGTGCCAGCAGTTCTATTGATCGGACGGGGAACACTGAAGCTTTCTTT.

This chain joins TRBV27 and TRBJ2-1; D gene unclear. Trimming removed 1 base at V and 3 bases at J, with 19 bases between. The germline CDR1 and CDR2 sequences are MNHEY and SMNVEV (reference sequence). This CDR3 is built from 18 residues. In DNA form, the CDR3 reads TGTGCCAGCAGTTTATTTACCGGCTCAGGAAAAAACTACAATGAGCAGTTCTTC. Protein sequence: CASSLFTGSGKNYNEQFF.

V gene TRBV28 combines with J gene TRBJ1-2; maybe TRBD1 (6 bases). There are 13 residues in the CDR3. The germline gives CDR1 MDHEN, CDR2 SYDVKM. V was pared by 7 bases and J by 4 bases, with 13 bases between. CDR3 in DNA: TGTGCCAGCATCTCCAACAGGGTCTATGGCTACACCTTC. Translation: CASISNRVYGYTF.

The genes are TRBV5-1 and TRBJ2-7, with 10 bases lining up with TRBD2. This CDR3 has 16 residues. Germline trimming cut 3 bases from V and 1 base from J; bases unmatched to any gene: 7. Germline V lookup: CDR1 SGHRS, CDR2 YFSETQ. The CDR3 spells CASSSASGRGSYEQYF. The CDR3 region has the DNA TGCGCCAGCAGCTCGGCTAGCGGGAGAGGTTCCTACGAGCAGTACTTC.

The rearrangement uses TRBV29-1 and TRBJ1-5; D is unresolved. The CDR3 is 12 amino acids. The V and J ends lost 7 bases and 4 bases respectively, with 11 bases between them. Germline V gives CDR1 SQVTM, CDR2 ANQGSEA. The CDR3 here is CSAGQRNQPQHF. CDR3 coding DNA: TGCAGCGCTGGTCAGAGAAATCAGCCCCAGCATTTT.

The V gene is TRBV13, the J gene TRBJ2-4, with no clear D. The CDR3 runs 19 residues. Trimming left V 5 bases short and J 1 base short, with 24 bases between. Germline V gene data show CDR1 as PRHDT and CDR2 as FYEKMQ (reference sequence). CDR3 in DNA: TGTGCCAGCAGCCCCCCGCCGTGGGGTAAGAAAGAGGCCAAAAACATTCAGTACTTC. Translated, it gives CASSPPPWGKKEAKNIQYF.

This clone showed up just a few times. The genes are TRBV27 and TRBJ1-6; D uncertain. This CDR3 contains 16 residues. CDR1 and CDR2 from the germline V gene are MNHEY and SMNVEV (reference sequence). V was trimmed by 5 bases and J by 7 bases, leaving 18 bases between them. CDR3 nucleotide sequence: TGTGCCAGCAGTCCACGCGAGACCTCTGGCAATTCACCCCTCCACTTT. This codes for CASSPRETSGNSPLHF.

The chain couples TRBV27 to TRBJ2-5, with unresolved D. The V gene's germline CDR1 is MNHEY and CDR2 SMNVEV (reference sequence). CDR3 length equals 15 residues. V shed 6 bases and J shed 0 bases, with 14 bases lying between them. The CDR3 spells CASSPRYPDQETQYF. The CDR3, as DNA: TGTGCCAGCAGCCCCCGTTACCCTGACCAAGAGACCCAGTACTTC.

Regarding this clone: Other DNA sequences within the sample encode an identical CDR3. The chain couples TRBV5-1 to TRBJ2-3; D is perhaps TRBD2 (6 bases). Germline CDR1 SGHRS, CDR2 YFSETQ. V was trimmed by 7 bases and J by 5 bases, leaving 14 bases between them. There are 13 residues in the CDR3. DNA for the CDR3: TGCGCCAGCTCCTTAGGCGGGGAAGATACGCAGTATTTT. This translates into CASSLGGEDTQYF.

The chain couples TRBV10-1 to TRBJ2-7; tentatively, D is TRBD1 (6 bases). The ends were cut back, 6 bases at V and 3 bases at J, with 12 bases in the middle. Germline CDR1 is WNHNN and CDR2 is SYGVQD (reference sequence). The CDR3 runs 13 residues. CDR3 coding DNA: TGCGCCAGCAGCCTAAGCAGGGGCTACGAGCAGTACTTC. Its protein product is CASSLSRGYEQYF.

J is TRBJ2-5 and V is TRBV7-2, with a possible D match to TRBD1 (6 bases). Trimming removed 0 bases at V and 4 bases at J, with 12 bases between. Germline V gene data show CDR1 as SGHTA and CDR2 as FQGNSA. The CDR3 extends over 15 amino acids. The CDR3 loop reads CASSLATGSGETQYF. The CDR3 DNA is TGTGCCAGCAGCTTAGCCACAGGGAGCGGAGAGACCCAGTACTTC. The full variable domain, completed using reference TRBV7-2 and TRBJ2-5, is GAGVSQSPSNKVTEKGKDVELRCDPISGHTALYWYRQSLGQGLEFLIYFQGNSAPDKSGLPSDRFSAERTGGSVSTLTIQRTQQEDSAVYLCASSLATGSGETQYFGPGTRLLVL.

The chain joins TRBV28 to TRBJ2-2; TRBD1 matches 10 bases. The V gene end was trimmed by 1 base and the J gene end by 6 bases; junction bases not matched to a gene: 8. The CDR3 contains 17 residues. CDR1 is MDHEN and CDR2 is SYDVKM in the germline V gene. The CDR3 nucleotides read TGTGCCAGCAGTTTATCCCCCACCGGACAGGGGGCCGGGGAGCTGTTTTTT. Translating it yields CASSLSPTGQGAGELFF.

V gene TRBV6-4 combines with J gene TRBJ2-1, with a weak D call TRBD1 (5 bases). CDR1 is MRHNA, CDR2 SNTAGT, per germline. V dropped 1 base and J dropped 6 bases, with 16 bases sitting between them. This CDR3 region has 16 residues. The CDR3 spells CASSDWGRRRVNEQFF. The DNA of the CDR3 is TGTGCCAGCAGTGACTGGGGCAGGAGAAGGGTCAATGAGCAGTTCTTC.

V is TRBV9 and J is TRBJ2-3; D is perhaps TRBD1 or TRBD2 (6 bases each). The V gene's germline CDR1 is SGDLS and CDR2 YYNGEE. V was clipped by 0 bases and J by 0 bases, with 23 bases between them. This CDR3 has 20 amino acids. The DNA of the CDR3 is TGTGCCAGCAGCGTAGTTCCAGGGGAGGTGCGGGTCACTAGCACAGATACGCAGTATTTT. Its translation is CASSVVPGEVRVTSTDTQYF. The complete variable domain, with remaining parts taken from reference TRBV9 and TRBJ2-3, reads DSGVTQTPKHLITATGQRVTLRCSPRSGDLSVYWYQQSLDQGLQFLIQYYNGEERAKGNILERFSAQQFPDLHSELNLSSLELGDSALYFCASSVVPGEVRVTSTDTQYFGPGTRLTVL.

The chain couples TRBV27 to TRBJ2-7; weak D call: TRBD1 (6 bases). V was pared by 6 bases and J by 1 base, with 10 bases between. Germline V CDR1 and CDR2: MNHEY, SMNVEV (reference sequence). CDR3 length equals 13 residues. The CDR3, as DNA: TGTGCCAGCAGGAGGGACAAGTCCTACGAGCAGTACTTC. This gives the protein CASRRDKSYEQYF.

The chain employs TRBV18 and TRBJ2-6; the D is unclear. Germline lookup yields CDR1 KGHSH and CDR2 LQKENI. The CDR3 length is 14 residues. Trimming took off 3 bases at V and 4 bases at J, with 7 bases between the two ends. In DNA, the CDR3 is TGTGCCAGCTCACCCGATCGGGGGGCCAACGTCCTGACTTTC. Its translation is CASSPDRGANVLTF.

The CDR3 region is CASSPGSFKNTIYF. DNA of the CDR3: TGTGCCAGCTCACCGGGCTCATTTAAAAACACCATATATTTT. The gene calls are TRBV18 and TRBJ1-3; no clear D. CDR1 is KGHSH and CDR2 is LQKENI in the germline V gene. CDR3 length: 14 amino acids. Trimming stripped 3 bases from V and 6 bases from J, with 12 bases between.

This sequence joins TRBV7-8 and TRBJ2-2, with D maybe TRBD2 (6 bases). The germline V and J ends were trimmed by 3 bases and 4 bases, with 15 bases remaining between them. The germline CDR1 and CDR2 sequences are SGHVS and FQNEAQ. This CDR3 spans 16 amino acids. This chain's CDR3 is CASSFWGEATTGELFF. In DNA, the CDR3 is TGTGCCAGCAGCTTTTGGGGGGAGGCGACCACCGGGGAGCTGTTTTTT.

The chain's CDR3 is CASSPTLSADTQYF. CDR3 nucleotides: TGTGCCAGCAGCCCCACCCTCAGCGCAGATACGCAGTATTTT. The chain couples TRBV7-2 to TRBJ2-3, with D unclear. V gave up 5 bases and J gave up 4 bases, with 13 bases separating them. The germline gives CDR1 SGHTA, CDR2 FQGNSA. CDR3 length: 14 residues.

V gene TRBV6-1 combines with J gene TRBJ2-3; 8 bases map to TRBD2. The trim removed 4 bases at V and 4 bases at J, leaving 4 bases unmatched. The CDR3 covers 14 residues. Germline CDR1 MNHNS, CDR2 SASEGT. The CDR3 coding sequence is TGTGCCAGCAGTGGCACGGGGGGGGCAGATACGCAGTATTTT. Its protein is CASSGTGGADTQYF.